Here is one T cell receptor beta chain with its context. Its target is unknown. Eight reactions per sample, run separately, yielded cDNA. Two nested PCRs, run for approximately 17 and 9 cycles, were applied to TCRalpha and TCRbeta cDNA. Reanalyzing the 5' RACE reads, TCRdb keeps one entry per CDR3 protein, without DNA. Its listing shows some 200,000 distinct CDR3 sequences. The sample comes from a study of monozygotic twins with inflammatory bowel disease. Researchers isolated total RNA from whole blood without sorting T cells. Overall study findings and caveats: By inverse Simpson index, TCRbeta diversity was lower in IBD patients than in healthy co-twins.

The sequenced sample consisted of blood. This sequence originates from a human donor with ulcerative colitis or Crohn's disease, or a healthy co-twin of an affected twin (not recorded which).

The CDR3 here is CASRTGNEQFF. V and J are TRBV6-5 and TRBJ2-1. The CDR3 is made up of 11 amino acids. Germline V gene sequence: CDR1 MNHEY, CDR2 SVGAGI.